This T cell receptor beta chain originates from a study of radiotherapy plus CTLA-4 blockade in lung cancer. The overall study: Overall, 18% of patients showed an objective response, while approximately 30% attained disease control.

Concerning this clone: One end of the junction varies from germline; a read error may be responsible.

Sequencing was performed with immunoSEQ multiplex PCR; in TCRdb, only in-frame clones are kept and a portion is missing. The table shows roughly 53,000 clones, with just under 85% occurring only once. Germline values: CDR1 SGHRS, CDR2 YFSETQ. CDR3 length: 16 residues. The input for sequencing was peripheral blood, taken from a patient treated with radiotherapy plus ipilimumab. J is TRBJ1-4 and V is TRBV5-1, with 12 bases matching TRBD1. This sequence was found in a human donor with non-small cell lung cancer whose response to radiotherapy plus ipilimumab could not be evaluated. The CDR3 bases are TGTGCCAGCAGCTCTACCGGGACAGGGGGCAATGAAAAACTGTTTTTT. This translates into CASSSTGTGGNEKLFF.